This T cell receptor beta chain was obtained from a study of cytomegalovirus exposure and HLA in healthy donors. PCR amplification relied on 60 Vbeta primers (plus 13 Jbeta primers). The data were produced by immunoSEQ multiplex PCR, yet TCRdb's version contains in-frame clones alone and is incomplete. In the table there are around 180,000 clones, over 60% of which are singletons. About this clone itself: Its antigen is unidentified.

The study, taken as a whole, reports: Fewer N-insertions (relative to the roughly 660-donor mean) were reportedly seen in an Asian-associated ancestry cluster in a later analysis.

CDR1 and CDR2 from the germline V gene are MNHEY and SVGAGI. Trimming removed 8 bases at V and 5 bases at J, with 15 bases between. The length of the CDR3 is 13 residues. This chain links TRBV6-5 with TRBJ2-5; perhaps TRBD1 as D (6 bases). The receptor comes from a woman between 40 and 50 years old in good health and CMV-seronegative. The sequenced sample consisted of PBMCs. The CDR3 nucleotides read TGTGCCAGCCGGCCCGGACAGAGCGAGACCCAGTACTTC. It codes for CASRPGQSETQYF.